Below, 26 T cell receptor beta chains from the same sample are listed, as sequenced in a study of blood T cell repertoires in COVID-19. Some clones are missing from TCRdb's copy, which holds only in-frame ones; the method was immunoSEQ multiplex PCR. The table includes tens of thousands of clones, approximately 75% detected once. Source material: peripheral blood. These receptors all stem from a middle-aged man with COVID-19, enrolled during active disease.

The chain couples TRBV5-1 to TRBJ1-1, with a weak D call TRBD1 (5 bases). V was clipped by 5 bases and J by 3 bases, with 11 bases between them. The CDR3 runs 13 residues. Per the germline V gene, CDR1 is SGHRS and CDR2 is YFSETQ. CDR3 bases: TGCGCCAGCAGTATAGTAGGGGACACTGAAGCTTTCTTT. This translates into CASSIVGDTEAFF.

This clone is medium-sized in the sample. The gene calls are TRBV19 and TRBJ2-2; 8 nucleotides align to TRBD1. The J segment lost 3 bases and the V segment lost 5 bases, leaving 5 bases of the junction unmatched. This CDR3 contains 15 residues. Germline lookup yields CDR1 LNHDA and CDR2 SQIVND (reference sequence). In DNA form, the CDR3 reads TGTGCCAGTAGTGCGCTGGACAGGGACACCGGGGAGCTGTTTTTT. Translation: CASSALDRDTGELFF.

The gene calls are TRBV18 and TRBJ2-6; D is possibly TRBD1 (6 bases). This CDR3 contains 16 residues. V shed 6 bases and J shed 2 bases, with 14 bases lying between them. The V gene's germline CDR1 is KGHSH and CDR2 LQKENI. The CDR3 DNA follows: TGTGCCAGCTCCTTAAGGACAGTAGCTGGGGCCAACGTCCTGACTTTC. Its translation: CASSLRTVAGANVLTF.

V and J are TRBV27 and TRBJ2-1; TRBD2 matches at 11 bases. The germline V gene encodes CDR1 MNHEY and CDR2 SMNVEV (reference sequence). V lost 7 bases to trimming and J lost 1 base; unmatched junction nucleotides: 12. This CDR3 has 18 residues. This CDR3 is CASKIGVAGGPSYNEQFF. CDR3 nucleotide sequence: TGTGCCAGCAAAATAGGGGTAGCGGGGGGGCCGTCCTACAATGAGCAGTTCTTC.

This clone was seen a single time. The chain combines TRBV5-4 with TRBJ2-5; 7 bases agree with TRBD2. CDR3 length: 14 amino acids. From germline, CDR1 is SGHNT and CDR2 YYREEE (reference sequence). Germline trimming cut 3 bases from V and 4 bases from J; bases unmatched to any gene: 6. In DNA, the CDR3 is TGTGCCAGCAGCTCCGGACTAGAAGGAGAGACCCAGTACTTC. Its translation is CASSSGLEGETQYF. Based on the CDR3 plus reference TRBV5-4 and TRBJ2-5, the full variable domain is ETGVTQSPTHLIKTRGQQVTLRCSSQSGHNTVSWYQQALGQGPQFIFQYYREEENGRGNFPPRFSGLQFPNYSSELNVNALELDDSALYLCASSSGLEGETQYFGPGTRLLVL.

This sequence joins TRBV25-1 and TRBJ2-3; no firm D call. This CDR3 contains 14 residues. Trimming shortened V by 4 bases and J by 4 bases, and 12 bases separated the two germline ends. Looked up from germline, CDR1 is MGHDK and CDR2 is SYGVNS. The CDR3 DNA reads TGTGCCAGCAGTGGTCCGGTAGTCTCAGATACGCAGTATTTT. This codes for CASSGPVVSDTQYF.

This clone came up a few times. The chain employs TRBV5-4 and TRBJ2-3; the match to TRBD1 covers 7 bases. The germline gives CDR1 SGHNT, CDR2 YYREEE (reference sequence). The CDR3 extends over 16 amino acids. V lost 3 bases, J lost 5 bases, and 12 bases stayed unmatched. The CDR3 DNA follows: TGTGCCAGCAGCTCCGGGGAGAGGGGGCGGATAGATACGCAGTATTTT. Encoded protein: CASSSGERGRIDTQYF.

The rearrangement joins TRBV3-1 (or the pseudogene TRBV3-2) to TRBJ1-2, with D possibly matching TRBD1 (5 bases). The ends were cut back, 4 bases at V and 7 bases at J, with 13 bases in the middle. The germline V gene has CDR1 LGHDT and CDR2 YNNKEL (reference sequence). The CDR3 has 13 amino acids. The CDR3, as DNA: TGTGCCAGCAGCCCCTCGACAGTGACTGGCTACACCTTC. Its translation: CASSPSTVTGYTF.

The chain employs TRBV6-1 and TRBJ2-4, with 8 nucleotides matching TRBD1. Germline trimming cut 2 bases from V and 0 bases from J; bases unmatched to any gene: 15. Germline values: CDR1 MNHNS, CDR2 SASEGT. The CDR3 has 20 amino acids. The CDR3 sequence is CASSELGDRIYALAKNIQYF. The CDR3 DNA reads TGTGCCAGCAGTGAACTCGGGGACAGGATCTACGCCCTAGCCAAAAACATTCAGTACTTC.

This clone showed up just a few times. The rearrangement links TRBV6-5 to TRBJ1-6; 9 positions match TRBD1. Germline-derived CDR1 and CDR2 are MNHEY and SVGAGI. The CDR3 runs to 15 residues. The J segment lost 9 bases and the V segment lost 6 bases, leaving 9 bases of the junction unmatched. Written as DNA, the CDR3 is TGTGCCAGCAGAAAGCCGGGACAGGGAGGTTCACCCCTCCACTTT. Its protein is CASRKPGQGGSPLHF.

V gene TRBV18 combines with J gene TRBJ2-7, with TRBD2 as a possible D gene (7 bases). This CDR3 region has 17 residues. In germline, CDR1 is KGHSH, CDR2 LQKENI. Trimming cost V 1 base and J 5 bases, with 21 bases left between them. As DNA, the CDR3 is TGTGCCAGCTCACCACGGGGGGGGCAACCAGCCCTTAACGAGCAGTACTTC. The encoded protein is CASSPRGGQPALNEQYF.

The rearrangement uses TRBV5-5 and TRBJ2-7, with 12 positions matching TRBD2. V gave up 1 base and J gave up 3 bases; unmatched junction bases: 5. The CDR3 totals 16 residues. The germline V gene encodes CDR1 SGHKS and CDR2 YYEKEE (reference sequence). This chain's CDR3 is CASSLSLAGGYYEQYF. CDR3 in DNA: TGTGCCAGCAGCTTGTCCCTAGCGGGGGGGTACTACGAGCAGTACTTC. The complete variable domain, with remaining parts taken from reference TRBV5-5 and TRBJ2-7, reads DAGVTQSPTHLIKTRGQQVTLRCSPISGHKSVSWYQQVLGQGPQFIFQYYEKEERGRGNFPDRFSARQFPNYSSELNVNALLLGDSALYLCASSLSLAGGYYEQYFGPGTRLTVT.

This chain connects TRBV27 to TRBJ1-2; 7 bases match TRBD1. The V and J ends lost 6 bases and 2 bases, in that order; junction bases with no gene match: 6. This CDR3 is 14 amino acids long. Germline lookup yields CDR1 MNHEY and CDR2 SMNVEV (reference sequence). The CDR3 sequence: CASRPLQGNYGYTF. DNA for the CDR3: TGTGCCAGCAGACCTTTACAGGGGAACTATGGCTACACCTTC.

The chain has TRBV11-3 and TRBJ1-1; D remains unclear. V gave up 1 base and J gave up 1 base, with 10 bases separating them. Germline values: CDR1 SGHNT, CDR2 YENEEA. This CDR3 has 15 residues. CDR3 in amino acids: CASSLGSVGNTEAFF. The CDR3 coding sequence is TGTGCCAGCAGCTTAGGGAGCGTTGGGAACACTGAAGCTTTCTTT.

CDR3 region: CASSYSRLYNEQFF. The CDR3 DNA reads as TGTGCCAGCAGTTACTCGAGGCTATACAATGAGCAGTTCTTC. The chain employs TRBV6-6 and TRBJ2-1; no clear D. The germline V gene has CDR1 MNHNY and CDR2 SVGAGI (reference sequence). The V end was cut by 0 bases, the J end by 4 bases, with 7 bases between. This CDR3 is 14 amino acids long.

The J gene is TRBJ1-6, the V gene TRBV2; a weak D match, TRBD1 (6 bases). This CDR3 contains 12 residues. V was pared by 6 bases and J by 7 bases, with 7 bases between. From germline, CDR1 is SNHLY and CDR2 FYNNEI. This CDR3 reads CASRDSNSPLHF. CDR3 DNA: TGTGCCAGCAGGGACAGCAATTCACCCCTCCACTTT.

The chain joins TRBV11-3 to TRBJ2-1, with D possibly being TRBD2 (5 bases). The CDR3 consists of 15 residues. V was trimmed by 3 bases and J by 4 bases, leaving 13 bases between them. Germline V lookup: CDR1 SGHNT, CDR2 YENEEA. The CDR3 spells CASSFLAEFYNEQFF. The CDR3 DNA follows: TGTGCCAGCAGCTTCCTAGCTGAATTTTACAATGAGCAGTTCTTC.

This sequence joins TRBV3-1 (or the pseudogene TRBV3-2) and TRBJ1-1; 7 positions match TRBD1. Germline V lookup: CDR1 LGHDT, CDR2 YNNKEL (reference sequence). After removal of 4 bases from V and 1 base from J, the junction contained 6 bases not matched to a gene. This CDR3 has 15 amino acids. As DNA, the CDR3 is TGTGCCAGCAGCCCCGGCCCAGGGGGGAACACTGAAGCTTTCTTT. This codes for CASSPGPGGNTEAFF.

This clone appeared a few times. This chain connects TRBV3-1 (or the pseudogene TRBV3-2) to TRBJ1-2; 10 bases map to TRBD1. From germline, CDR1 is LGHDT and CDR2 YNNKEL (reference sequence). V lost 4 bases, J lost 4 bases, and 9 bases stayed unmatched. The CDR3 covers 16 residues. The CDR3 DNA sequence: TGTGCCAGCAGCCTGAATGACAGGGGGCGAAGCTATGGCTACACCTTC. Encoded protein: CASSLNDRGRSYGYTF.

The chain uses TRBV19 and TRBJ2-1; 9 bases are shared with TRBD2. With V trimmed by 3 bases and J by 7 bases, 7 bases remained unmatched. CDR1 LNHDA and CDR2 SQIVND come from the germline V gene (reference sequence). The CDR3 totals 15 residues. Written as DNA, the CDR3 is TGTGCCAGTAGTATGTACGCTAGCGGGGTAAATGAGCAGTTCTTC. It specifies CASSMYASGVNEQFF.

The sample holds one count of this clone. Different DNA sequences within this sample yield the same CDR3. Here the CDR3 reads CASSLAGTGGNQPQHF. The DNA for the CDR3 is TGTGCCAGCAGCTTAGCAGGCACAGGGGGAAATCAGCCCCAGCATTTT. The V call is TRBV7-9, the J call TRBJ1-5; 8 bases map to TRBD1. The CDR3 runs 16 residues. CDR1 SEHNR and CDR2 FQNEAQ come from the germline V gene (reference sequence). V lost 0 bases, J lost 4 bases, and 5 bases stayed unmatched.

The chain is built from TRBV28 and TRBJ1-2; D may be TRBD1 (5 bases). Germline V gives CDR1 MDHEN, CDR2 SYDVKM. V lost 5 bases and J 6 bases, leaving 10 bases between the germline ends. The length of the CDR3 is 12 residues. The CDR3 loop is CASSAQADGYTF. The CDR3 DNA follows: TGTGCCAGCAGTGCACAGGCTGATGGCTACACCTTC.

CDR3 region: CATSDVDSLGETQYF. The CDR3 DNA is TGTGCCACCAGTGATGTGGACAGCCTCGGGGAGACCCAGTACTTC. V usage is TRBV24-1 and J usage is TRBJ2-5; TRBD1 is a possible D gene (6 bases). The CDR3 has 15 residues. Germline lookup yields CDR1 KGHDR and CDR2 SFDVKD. Trimming shortened V by 3 bases and J by 5 bases, and 15 bases separated the two germline ends.

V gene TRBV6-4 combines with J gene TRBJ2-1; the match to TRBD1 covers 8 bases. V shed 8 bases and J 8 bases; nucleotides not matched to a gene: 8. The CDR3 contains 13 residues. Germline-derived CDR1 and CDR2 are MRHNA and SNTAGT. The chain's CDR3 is CASSDRGPHEQFF. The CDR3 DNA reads TGTGCCAGCTCTGACAGGGGCCCCCATGAGCAGTTCTTC.

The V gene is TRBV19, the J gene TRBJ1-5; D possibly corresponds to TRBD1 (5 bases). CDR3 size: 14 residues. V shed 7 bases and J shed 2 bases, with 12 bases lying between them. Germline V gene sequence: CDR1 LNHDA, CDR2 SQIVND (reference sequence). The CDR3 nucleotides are TGTGCCAGTATCCCGCCGGGGGGCAATCAGCCCCAGCATTTT. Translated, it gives CASIPPGGNQPQHF.

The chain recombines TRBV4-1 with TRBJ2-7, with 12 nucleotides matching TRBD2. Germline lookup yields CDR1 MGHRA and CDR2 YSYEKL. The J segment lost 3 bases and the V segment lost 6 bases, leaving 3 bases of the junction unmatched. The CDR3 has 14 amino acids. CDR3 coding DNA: TGCGCCAGCAGAGGACTAGCGGGAATCTACGAGCAGTACTTC. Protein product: CASRGLAGIYEQYF.